This record concerns one TCR beta chain sequence. The sample originates from a study of blood T cell repertoires in COVID-19. The data were produced by immunoSEQ multiplex PCR, yet TCRdb's version contains in-frame clones alone and is incomplete. The table lists 150,000 to 200,000 clones, roughly nine tenths of them singletons. CDR3 size: 15 residues. Trimming removed 7 bases at V and 2 bases at J, with 15 bases between. Germline loops: CDR1 LNHDA, CDR2 SQIVND (reference sequence). What was sequenced was peripheral blood. The sequence was obtained from a man younger than 35 who had recovered from COVID-19. The chain couples TRBV19 to TRBJ1-5; weak D call: TRBD1 (5 bases). The CDR3 nucleotides are TGTGCCAGTACCTTCAGGGAGGAAGGCAATCAGCCCCAGCATTTT. Encoded protein: CASTFREEGNQPQHF.